The present T cell receptor (beta chain) was sequenced within a study of CD8 T cells in ankylosing spondylitis. The CDR3 spans 14 residues. Germline-derived CDR1 and CDR2 are SEHNR and FQNEAQ (reference sequence). Deletions cut 0 bases from V and 5 bases from J, with 8 bases between. Overall study findings and caveats: Matched ankylosing spondylitis synovial fluid reportedly showed significant enrichment of disease-linked clones. The disease-linked clones had a CD8+ phenotype and low blood frequencies. Reports of some motif variants in reactive arthritis synovial fluid and blood predate this one. There was a TCR beta motif, made of eight highly homologous variants, that appeared characteristic of ankylosing spondylitis blood.

With regard to this clonotype: Its antigen is unknown.

A quantitative 5'-RACE method, one with molecular barcodes, was used to make TCR beta libraries. One entry per CDR3 protein, called by TCRdb with MiXCR from the 5' RACE reads. The sample lists approximately 300,000 distinct CDR3 sequences; roughly 8% were seen once. Sequencing input: blood, either unsorted or a sorted T cell fraction (not recorded which). The rearrangement uses TRBV7-9 and TRBJ2-1, with D possibly being TRBD2 (5 bases). This TCR came from a male donor with ankylosing spondylitis. The CDR3 sequence: CASSLAGADNEQFF. DNA of the CDR3: TGTGCCAGCAGCTTAGCGGGAGCTGACAATGAGCAGTTCTTC.